This T cell receptor (beta chain) came from a study of T cell changes during pregnancy in multiple sclerosis. V lost 2 bases to trimming and J lost 1 base; unmatched junction nucleotides: 17. This CDR3 contains 22 residues. The germline V gene encodes CDR1 KGHSH and CDR2 LQKENI. Repertoires were generated with immunoSEQ multiplex PCR, while TCRdb's copy carries only in-frame clones and drops some. Here the sample spans about 51,000 clones, approximately 94% being singletons. V gene TRBV18 combines with J gene TRBJ2-6, with 10 positions matching TRBD1. Sequenced here: CD4+ T cells from peripheral blood mononuclear cells, sampled in the second trimester of pregnancy. The source is a female donor with multiple sclerosis, enrolled in a pregnancy study. The CDR3 DNA follows: TGTGCCAGCTCACCATTGGGGACAGGGGAAAGCTGGTGGAATTCTGGGGCCAACGTCCTGACTTTC. It is translated as CASSPLGTGESWWNSGANVLTF.